This TCR beta chain appears in the sequencing data of a study of cytomegalovirus exposure and HLA in healthy donors. Regarding the study as a whole: Researchers reported from a later analysis that most CMV-associated TCR beta chains appeared HLA-restricted. In a later analysis, approximately 15,000 TCR beta sequences were associated with HLA alleles at 0.05 false discovery rate. Sequences of the TCR beta chain were said to predict the HLA-A and HLA-B alleles of most subjects accurately. Among the sequence variants, a highly shared cluster was likely an artifact of sequencing.

PCR primers comprised 60 Vbeta and 13 Jbeta primers. Sequenced by immunoSEQ multiplex PCR; TCRdb stores in-frame clones only, minus some. The sample records over 150,000 clones, 74% being singletons. Worth noting for this clone: As yet, its antigen is unknown.

Sequenced material: PBMCs. The clonotype was recovered from a woman aged 30 to 39 in good health and CMV-seropositive.

The CDR3 sequence: CASRRPGTEAFF. The CDR3 bases are TGTGCCAGCCGACGACCGGGGACTGAAGCTTTCTTT. The J gene is TRBJ1-1, the V gene TRBV11-2; D unresolved. Germline-derived CDR1 and CDR2 are SGHAT and FQNNGV. This CDR3 comprises 12 residues. Trimming removed 8 bases at V and 5 bases at J, with 12 bases between. Using reference TRBV11-2 and TRBJ1-1 for the parts outside the CDR3, the full variable domain is EAGVAQSPRYKIIEKRQSVAFWCNPISGHATLYWYQQILGQGPKLLIQFQNNGVVDDSQLPKDRFSAERLKGVDSTLKIQPAKLEDSAVYLCASRRPGTEAFFGQGTRLTVV.